This record looks at one T cell receptor (beta chain) sequence and its context. Antigen specificity is unknown. Only CD45RO-negative cells positively selected for CCR7 counted as naive CD8 cells, so terminally differentiated effector memory CD45RA+ cells were excluded. The source of the sample is a study of shared clonotypes between healthy human individuals. Germline CDR1 and CDR2: SGHRS and YFSETQ. The CDR3 loop spans 15 amino acids. After removal of 5 bases from V and 1 base from J, the junction contained 5 bases not matched to a gene. The data were produced by immunoSEQ multiplex PCR, yet TCRdb's version contains in-frame clones alone and is incomplete. The sample consists of some 2 million clones, just under 95% of them appearing once. Regarding the study as a whole: Larger estimated richness was generally seen in naive subsets than in memory subsets. Naive CD4 clonotypes were shared across a handful of donors at about 5.2%. Blood alone was sampled, and tissue repertoires likely differ.

This TCR came from a man younger than 35 in good health. The chain combines TRBV5-1 with TRBJ2-3; 9 bases match TRBD2. Sequencing was performed on naive CD8+ T cells sorted from blood. CDR3 residues: CASRAGGHGTDTQYF. CDR3 nucleotide sequence: TGCGCCAGCAGGGCGGGGGGGCATGGCACAGATACGCAGTATTTT.